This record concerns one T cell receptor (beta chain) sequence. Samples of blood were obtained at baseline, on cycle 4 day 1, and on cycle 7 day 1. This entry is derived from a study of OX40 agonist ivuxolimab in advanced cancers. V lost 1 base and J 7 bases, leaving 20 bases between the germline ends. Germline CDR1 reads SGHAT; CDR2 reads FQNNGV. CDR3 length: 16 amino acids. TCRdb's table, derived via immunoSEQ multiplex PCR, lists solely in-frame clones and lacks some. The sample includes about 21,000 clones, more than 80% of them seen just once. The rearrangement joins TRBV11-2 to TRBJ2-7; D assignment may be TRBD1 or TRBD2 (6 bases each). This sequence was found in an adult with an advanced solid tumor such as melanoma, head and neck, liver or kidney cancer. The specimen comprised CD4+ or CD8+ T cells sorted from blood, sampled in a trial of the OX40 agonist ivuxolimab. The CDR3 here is CASSLGGADSVREQYF. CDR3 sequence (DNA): TGTGCCAGCAGCTTAGGGGGGGCTGACAGTGTACGTGAGCAGTACTTC. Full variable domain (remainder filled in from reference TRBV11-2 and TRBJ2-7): EAGVAQSPRYKIIEKRQSVAFWCNPISGHATLYWYQQILGQGPKLLIQFQNNGVVDDSQLPKDRFSAERLKGVDSTLKIQPAKLEDSAVYLCASSLGGADSVREQYFGPGTRLTVT.